The T cell receptor beta chain described here comes from a study of cytomegalovirus exposure and HLA in healthy donors (dated by TCRdb to 2015 to 2018). Turning to the overall study: The 650 to 800 repertoires of the first cohort and the approximately 130 validation repertoires were produced on the same platform, according to a later analysis. The aim of the study was to test whether cataloging public T cell receptors could identify signatures of past pathogen exposure. Besides the first cohort of roughly 640 subjects, a separate validation cohort made up of 120 different subjects was used. The study combined high-throughput TCR immunosequencing, statistical association of individual TCRs with disease status, and machine learning to predict cytomegalovirus infection status.

Trimming removed 7 bases from V and 6 bases from J; the gene matches leave 10 bases unexplained. From cysteine to valine, the CDR3 is 14 amino acids long. Only CDR3 DNA is held: 42 bases, read in frame from base 1. The germline V gene yields MNHNS for CDR1 and SASEGT for CDR2. Separate from the roughly 650-subject first cohort, the validation cohort of some 130 subjects was the group to which the donors belonged. Library creation used the immunoSEQ multiplex PCR assay. The study's processing was this. A statistical classification framework was built to diagnose cytomegalovirus status from the catalog of TCR beta chain sequences. TCRdb re-hosts the immuneACCESS table, in-frame sequences only. Its copies lack some clones; in the studies checked, an unresolved V gene accounts for under half of them, and the cause for the rest is not known. The V and J calls and clone size come from that table; D and trimming were worked out from the DNA. The sample table records around 250,000 clones; roughly 89% of these occur just once. Clones ranked in the top ten supply more than 0.35% of the sample.

The investigation overall reported the following: According to the authors, the approach could potentially be generalized to other disease states and immunological phenotypes. The validation cohort had no HLA typing available for a later analysis, so co-occurrence within that cohort was assessed over all 130 or so repertoires. The study gave a list of 150 to 200 TCR beta chains associated with cytomegalovirus. In both the original and validation cohorts, the classifier was reported to diagnose cytomegalovirus status with high specificity and sensitivity. Most TCR sequences were seen in very few donors, while some public TCRs were found in many individuals. A few of the identified cytomegalovirus-associated TCR beta chains were confirmed in vitro to be specific for cytomegalovirus antigens. In a later analysis, TCRs clustered in the first cohort were found to also tend to co-occur in the approximately 120 validation repertoires, with approximately 93% of cluster scores above 0.

For this clone: Its recognized antigen is unknown. No much larger clonotype is one base removed from it; base qualities were not supplied.

Sequenced: PBMCs. The receptor chain draws on TRBV6-1 and TRBJ2-7, and TRBD1 matches 9 of the central bases. The source is a woman aged 18-35 years in good health and CMV-seronegative. The CDR3 region has the sequence CASTGDRVPAEQYV. The bases are TGTGCCAGCACCGGGGACAGGGTTCCAGCCGAGCAGTACGTC.